This T cell receptor (beta chain) originates from a study of blood T cell repertoires in COVID-19. Study overall: COVID-19 samples from acute and convalescent phases originated in the United States, Italy and Spain. T cells, B-cell-depleted T cells, or PBMCs provided the cDNA or gDNA that served as material.

V was pared by 12 bases and J by 3 bases, with 16 bases between. The CDR3 spans 13 residues. Germline values: CDR1 KGHDR, CDR2 SFDVKD. Authors' methods: For nucleated cells, counts were estimated from reference gene primer amplification. Generated by immunoSEQ multiplex PCR, the TCRdb table keeps only in-frame clones and is missing some. V and J calls and clone size are given by that table; D and trimming were obtained from the DNA. This table has approximately 100,000 clones, around 88% appearing once. The TCR comes from a human donor in a cohort sampled during active COVID-19. Sequencing input: peripheral blood. V usage is TRBV24-1 and J usage is TRBJ1-1; tentatively, D is TRBD1 (6 bases). In nucleotides, the CDR3 is TGTGCCCCCCAGGGTGGGGGCCACACTGAAGCTTTCTTT. It specifies CAPQGGGHTEAFF.